This T cell receptor beta chain was captured by sequencing in a study of blood T cell repertoires in COVID-19. Germline V gene lookup returns CDR1 SGHTS and CDR2 YDEGEE. The CDR3 loop spans 16 amino acids. Trimming took 0 bases from V and 0 from J, leaving 13 bases between them. Measured with immunoSEQ multiplex PCR; TCRdb has only the in-frame clones, and not every one. The sample consists of about 260,000 clones, about 87% of them appearing once. The genes are TRBV5-8 and TRBJ2-7, with a tentative D call TRBD1 (6 bases). This clonotype originated in a woman in her 70s with COVID-19, enrolled during active disease. The sequencing input was peripheral blood. The CDR3 DNA reads TGTGCCAGCAGCTTGGCCGGTCAGGGGTCCTCCTACGAGCAGTACTTC. This translates into CASSLAGQGSSYEQYF.